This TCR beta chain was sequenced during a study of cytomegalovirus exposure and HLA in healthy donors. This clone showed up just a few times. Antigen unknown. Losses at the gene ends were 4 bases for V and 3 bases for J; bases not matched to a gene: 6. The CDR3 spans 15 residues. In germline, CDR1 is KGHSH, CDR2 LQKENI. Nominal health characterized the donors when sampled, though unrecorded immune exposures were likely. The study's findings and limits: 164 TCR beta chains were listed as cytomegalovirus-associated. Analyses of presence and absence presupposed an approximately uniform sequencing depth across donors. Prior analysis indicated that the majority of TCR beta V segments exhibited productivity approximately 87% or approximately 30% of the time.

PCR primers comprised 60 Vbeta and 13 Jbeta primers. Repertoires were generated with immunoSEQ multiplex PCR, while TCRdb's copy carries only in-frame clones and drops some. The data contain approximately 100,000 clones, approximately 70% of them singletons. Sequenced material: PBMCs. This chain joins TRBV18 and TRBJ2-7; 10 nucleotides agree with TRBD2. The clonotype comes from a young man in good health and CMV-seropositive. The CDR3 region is CASSLGLAEFYEQYF. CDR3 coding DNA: TGTGCCAGCTCACTAGGACTAGCGGAGTTCTACGAGCAGTACTTC.